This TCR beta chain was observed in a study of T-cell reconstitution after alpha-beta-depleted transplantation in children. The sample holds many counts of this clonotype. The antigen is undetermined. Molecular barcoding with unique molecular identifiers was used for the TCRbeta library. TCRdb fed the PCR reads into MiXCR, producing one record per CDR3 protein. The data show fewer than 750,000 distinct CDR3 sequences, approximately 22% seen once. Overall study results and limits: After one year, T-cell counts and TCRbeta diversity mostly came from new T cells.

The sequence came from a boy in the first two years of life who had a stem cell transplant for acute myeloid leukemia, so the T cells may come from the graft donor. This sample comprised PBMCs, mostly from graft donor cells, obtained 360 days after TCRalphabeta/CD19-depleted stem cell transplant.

This chain's CDR3 is CSVGRITDGELFF. CDR3 nucleotide sequence: TGCAGCGTTGGAAGGATTACAGACGGGGAGCTGTTTTTT. V is TRBV29-1 and J is TRBJ2-2; no definite D call. The germline V and J ends were trimmed by 4 bases and 7 bases, with 13 bases remaining between them. The length of the CDR3 is 13 residues. The germline V gene encodes CDR1 SQVTM and CDR2 ANQGSEA.